This TCR beta chain was profiled in a study of cytomegalovirus exposure and HLA in healthy donors. Germline-derived CDR1 and CDR2 are SGHRS and YFSETQ. With 3 bases removed from V and 6 bases from J, the gap between germline ends came to 10 bases. The CDR3 is 12 amino acids. The study, taken as a whole, reports: In most subjects, TCR beta sequences reportedly gave accurate predictions of HLA-A and HLA-B alleles. Later on, an analysis showed TCR association rates differing by HLA locus, with DRB1 the most and HLA-C the fewest.

Concerning this clone itself: The antigen remains unidentified.

PCR was performed using 60 Vbeta and 13 Jbeta primers. TCRdb keeps only in-frame clones here, not all; method: immunoSEQ multiplex PCR. The table has around 120,000 clones, around 74% seen once. This sequence joins TRBV5-1 and TRBJ2-7; the D gene is possibly TRBD1 (6 bases). Sequencing used PBMCs. This clonotype originated in a man in his sixties in good health and CMV-seropositive. CDR3 protein: CASSYGQTEQYF. In nucleotides, the CDR3 is TGCGCCAGCAGCTACGGACAGACCGAGCAGTACTTC. Together with reference TRBV5-1 and TRBJ2-7, the CDR3 gives the full variable domain: KAGVTQTPRYLIKTRGQQVTLSCSPISGHRSVSWYQQTPGQGLQFLFEYFSETQRNKGNFPGRFSGRQFSNSRSEMNVSTLELGDSALYLCASSYGQTEQYFGPGTRLTVT.